This TCR beta chain was sequenced for a study of cytomegalovirus exposure and HLA in healthy donors. Looking at the study overall: Earlier sequencing of 150 million to 200 million T cells yielded around 100 million unique TCR beta sequences. Unique TCRs from HLA-typed donors, about 78 million of them, were held in an early data release.

Study-level points and caveats: Available immune exposure information was restricted to CMV serostatus only. Reportedly, cytomegalovirus status was diagnosed with high sensitivity and specificity.

About this clone itself: The antigen is undetermined.

V gave up 5 bases and J gave up 4 bases, with 3 bases separating them. CDR1 and CDR2 from the germline V gene are MGHDK and SYGVNS. The CDR3 runs 11 residues. The primer mix had 60 Vbeta and 13 Jbeta primers. Profiled with immunoSEQ multiplex PCR; TCRdb holds only in-frame clones, not every one. The sample contains under 200,000 clones, about 80% of which appear only once. Sequenced material: PBMCs. V usage is TRBV25-1 and J usage is TRBJ2-1; D uncertain. The receptor's source is a man aged 60-69 years in good health and CMV-seronegative. The CDR3, as DNA: TGTGCCAGCAGTTTATACAATGAGCAGTTCTTC. It translates to CASSLYNEQFF. The complete variable domain, with remaining parts taken from reference TRBV25-1 and TRBJ2-1, reads EADIYQTPRYLVIGTGKKITLECSQTMGHDKMYWYQQDPGMELHLIHYSYGVNSTEKGDLSSESTVSRIRTEHFPLTLESARPSHTSQYLCASSLYNEQFFGPGTRLTVL.